This entry features one T cell receptor (beta chain) sequence. Some clones are missing from TCRdb's copy, which holds only in-frame ones; the method was immunoSEQ multiplex PCR. The table includes about 1.5 million clones, approximately 96% detected once. The data stem from a study of shared clonotypes between healthy human individuals. From germline, CDR1 is KGHSH and CDR2 LQKENI. This CDR3 spans 16 amino acids. J gave up 0 bases and V 6 bases, and 7 bases lay outside the gene matches. Researchers partitioned CD4+ cells into CD45RA+ naive and CD45RA-negative memory subsets. This chain links TRBV18 with TRBJ2-3; TRBD1 matches at 9 bases. The TCR comes from a man aged 25-45 years in good health. Sequences were obtained from naive CD4+ T cells sorted from blood. Specified subset: CD45RA+ positively selected. CDR3 in amino acids: CASSSRQGVSTDTQYF. CDR3 DNA sequence: TGTGCCAGCTCGTCAAGACAGGGGGTTAGCACAGATACGCAGTATTTT.